The 21 T cell receptor beta chains in this list originate from one sample, sequenced in a study of STAT5B mutations in CD4+ large granular lymphocyte leukemia. Data came from immunoSEQ multiplex PCR; TCRdb stores just in-frame clones and leaves some out. Here the sample spans tens of thousands of clones, around 90% being singletons. The sequenced material came from CD4+ T cells from blood buffy coats. All receptors derive from a human donor in good health.

The rearrangement joins TRBV7-2 to TRBJ1-4, with TRBD1 identical over 7 bases. V lost 4 bases to trimming and J lost 8 bases; unmatched junction nucleotides: 7. The CDR3 sequence is 14 residues long. Germline V gene lookup returns CDR1 SGHTA and CDR2 FQGNSA. As DNA, the CDR3 is TGTGCCAGCAGCTCCCGGACAGGCGGGGAAAAACTGTTTTTT. Residues: CASSSRTGGEKLFF.

V usage is TRBV5-8 and J usage is TRBJ2-1, with TRBD2 identical over 9 bases. This CDR3 has 16 amino acids. In germline, CDR1 is SGHTS, CDR2 YDEGEE. The ends lost 0 bases at V and 4 bases at J; junction bases unmatched: 5. Written as DNA, the CDR3 is TGTGCCAGCAGCTTGGCCTGGCGGGGGGGATACAATGAGCAGTTCTTC. Translated: CASSLAWRGGYNEQFF.

The chain employs TRBV12-2 and TRBJ1-5; the D call TRBD1 from the table was never checked on the DNA. TRBV12-2 is a known pseudogene. This CDR3 contains 16 residues. The CDR3 DNA follows: TGTGCAAGTCGCTTAGATATTACAGTTAGCAATCAGCCCCAGCATTTT. This encodes CASRLDITVSNQPQHF.

This rearrangement joins TRBV6-1 to TRBJ2-7; D perhaps matches TRBD1 (5 bases). Germline CDR1 is MNHNS and CDR2 is SASEGT. Between the trimmed V and J ends, which lost 4 bases and 4 bases, there was a span of 11 bases. This CDR3 contains 13 residues. The CDR3 nucleotides are TGTGCCAGCAGTGGGGGCTCAAGTTACGAGCAGTACTTC. It yields the protein CASSGGSSYEQYF.

The chain employs TRBV29-1 and TRBJ2-7; a weak D match, TRBD1 (6 bases). Trimming pared 7 bases from V and 6 bases from J, leaving 13 bases between. The CDR3 is 11 residues long. Germline lookup yields CDR1 SQVTM and CDR2 ANQGSEA. CDR3 sequence reads: CSATGTAEQYF. CDR3 coding DNA: TGCAGCGCTACAGGGACGGCCGAGCAGTACTTC.

The chain joins TRBV27 to TRBJ2-5; 11 bases are a match to TRBD1. The end of the DNA fits TRBJ2-7 better, so the J call may be wrong. Germline V gene lookup returns CDR1 MNHEY and CDR2 SMNVEV (reference sequence). The CDR3 spans 15 residues. CDR3 protein: CASSSYRTGGDEQYF. The CDR3 DNA reads as TGTGCCAGCAGTTCATACCGGACAGGGGGCGACGAGCAGTACTTC.

The chain recombines TRBV10-3 with TRBJ2-1, with 14 positions matching TRBD2. Germline-derived CDR1 and CDR2 are ENHRY and SYGVKD. CDR3 length equals 16 residues. The V gene end was trimmed by 4 bases and the J gene end by 5 bases; junction bases not matched to a gene: 4. The CDR3 region is CAISAPTSGRDNEQFF. DNA for the CDR3: TGTGCCATCAGTGCCCCGACTAGCGGGAGGGACAATGAGCAGTTCTTC.

This clone appeared a few times. The genes are TRBV19 and TRBJ2-2; D remains ambiguous. CDR3 length: 13 residues. Trimming left V 5 bases short and J 5 bases short, with 9 bases between. Germline values: CDR1 LNHDA, CDR2 SQIVND (reference sequence). In DNA form, the CDR3 reads TGTGCCAGTAGTTTAGTCGGAACCGGGGAGCTGTTTTTT. Its translation: CASSLVGTGELFF.

This clone has only one observation. The gene calls are TRBV11-2 and TRBJ2-7, with D maybe TRBD1 (6 bases). Germline V lookup: CDR1 SGHAT, CDR2 FQNNGV. CDR3 length: 13 residues. V was cut by 0 bases and J by 6 bases, with 9 bases left in between. The CDR3: CASSLESGAEQYF. The CDR3 bases are TGTGCCAGCAGCTTAGAATCAGGGGCCGAGCAGTACTTC.

The CDR3 loop reads CASSLTGAMNTEAFF. CDR3 DNA sequence: TGTGCCAGCAGCTTGACTGGGGCCATGAACACTGAAGCTTTCTTT. The chain links TRBV28 to TRBJ1-1; tentative D call: TRBD1 (5 bases). This CDR3 has 15 amino acids. Deletions cut 6 bases from V and 0 bases from J, with 14 bases between. Germline V gene sequence: CDR1 MDHEN, CDR2 SYDVKM.

The CDR3 nucleotides read TGTGCCAGCAGTTTATCAAGGGCGGGATACGAGCAGTACTTC. Translation gives CASSLSRAGYEQYF. The V and J genes are TRBV27 and TRBJ2-7; D is possibly TRBD2 (6 bases). The germline V gene has CDR1 MNHEY and CDR2 SMNVEV (reference sequence). CDR3 length: 14 amino acids. Trimming removed 0 bases from V and 4 bases from J, with 10 bases in between.

This chain connects TRBV7-4 to TRBJ1-3; 7 bases align to TRBD1. The length of the CDR3 is 18 residues. CDR1 and CDR2 (germline): SGHVT, SQSDAQ. V lost 6 bases, J lost 0 bases, and 14 bases stayed unmatched. CDR3 region: CASRGSSTGVLSGNTIYF. For the CDR3, the DNA is TGTGCCAGCAGGGGGAGTTCTACAGGGGTTCTCTCTGGAAACACCATATATTTT.

The chain carries TRBV4-2 and TRBJ1-3, with D tentatively TRBD1 (6 bases). The CDR3 extends over 15 amino acids. CDR1 is LGHNA and CDR2 is YNFKEQ in the germline V gene. V lost 1 base and J lost 4, with 11 bases in between. The CDR3 spells CASSQVGGLGNTIYF. The CDR3 nucleotides are TGTGCCAGCAGCCAAGTAGGGGGGCTCGGAAACACCATATATTTT.

The chain links TRBV7-6 to TRBJ2-5, with TRBD2 as a possible D gene (5 bases). CDR3 size: 13 residues. V was cut by 5 bases and J by 5 bases, with 12 bases left in between. Germline CDR1 reads SGHVS; CDR2 reads FNYEAQ. In nucleotides, the CDR3 is TGTGCCAGCAGCCCCCCGGGGAAGGAGACCCAGTACTTC. Translated: CASSPPGKETQYF.

This chain uses TRBV11-2 with TRBJ2-1; a weak D match, TRBD2 (6 bases). Deletions cut 5 bases from V and 9 bases from J, with 8 bases between. CDR3 size: 11 residues. Germline V gives CDR1 SGHAT, CDR2 FQNNGV. CDR3 sequence: CASSKGLEQFF. The CDR3 nucleotides are TGTGCCAGCAGCAAGGGACTTGAGCAGTTCTTC. Supplemented by reference TRBV11-2 and TRBJ2-1, the full variable domain reads EAGVAQSPRYKIIEKRQSVAFWCNPISGHATLYWYQQILGQGPKLLIQFQNNGVVDDSQLPKDRFSAERLKGVDSTLKIQPAKLEDSAVYLCASSKGLEQFFGPGTRLTVL.

The chain couples TRBV19 to TRBJ2-5; tentative D call: TRBD2 (6 bases). Germline V lookup: CDR1 LNHDA, CDR2 SQIVND (reference sequence). The CDR3 loop spans 13 amino acids. V was trimmed by 4 bases and J by 7 bases, leaving 13 bases between them. CDR3 amino acids: CASSKDFGGTQYF. DNA of the CDR3: TGTGCCAGTAGTAAGGACTTCGGGGGGACCCAGTACTTC.

V is TRBV7-2 and J is TRBJ2-7; the match to TRBD2 covers 16 bases. CDR3 length equals 15 residues. With 5 bases clipped from V and 7 bases from J, the junction kept 5 bases outside the gene matches. Germline V gene lookup returns CDR1 SGHTA and CDR2 FQGNSA. In DNA, the CDR3 is TGTGCCAGCAGCACCGGGACTAGCGGGAGGGGTGAGCAGTACTTC. This translates into CASSTGTSGRGEQYF.

This clone was seen once. The genes are TRBV29-1 and TRBJ1-4; 9 nucleotides match TRBD1. V was pared by 4 bases and J by 8 bases, with 14 bases of the junction left unmatched. The germline V gene encodes CDR1 SQVTM and CDR2 ANQGSEA. The CDR3 covers 16 residues. This chain's CDR3 is CSVGGYPGQGREKLFF. The CDR3 DNA reads TGCAGCGTTGGAGGGTATCCGGGACAGGGAAGGGAAAAACTGTTTTTT.

This rearrangement joins TRBV19 to TRBJ1-1; D perhaps matches TRBD1 (6 bases). In germline, CDR1 is LNHDA, CDR2 SQIVND (reference sequence). This CDR3 contains 13 residues. Between the trimmed V and J ends, which lost 4 bases and 5 bases, there was a span of 11 bases. The CDR3 loop reads CASSSTGWTEAFF. In DNA form, the CDR3 reads TGTGCCAGTAGTAGTACAGGGTGGACTGAAGCTTTCTTT.

The table lists this clone with a count of one. V usage is TRBV29-1 and J usage is TRBJ1-3; perhaps TRBD1 as D (5 bases). V was cut by 6 bases and J by 4 bases, with 13 bases left in between. Germline CDR1 reads SQVTM; CDR2 reads ANQGSEA. The CDR3 totals 13 residues. The CDR3 spells CSVYRRYGNTIYF. The CDR3 bases are TGCAGCGTATACAGGCGGTACGGAAACACCATATATTTT.

V usage is TRBV11-2 and J usage is TRBJ2-3; 8 nucleotides match TRBD2. Looked up from germline, CDR1 is SGHAT and CDR2 is FQNNGV. The CDR3 has 14 residues. With 1 base clipped from V and 8 bases from J, the junction kept 5 bases outside the gene matches. CDR3 sequence: CASSLGAGTSTQYF. The DNA for the CDR3 is TGTGCCAGCAGCTTAGGGGCCGGGACTAGTACGCAGTATTTT.